This T cell receptor (beta chain) stems from a study of T-cell reconstitution after alpha-beta-depleted transplantation in children. Trimming removed 7 bases from V and 2 bases from J; junction bases left unmatched: 5. The CDR3 has 15 amino acids. The germline gives CDR1 SEHNR, CDR2 FQNEAQ (reference sequence). TCRbeta library preparation incorporated unique molecular identifiers. TCRdb recomputed calls from the PCR reads with MiXCR, one row per CDR3 protein. In the table there are roughly 180,000 distinct CDR3 sequences, approximately 15% of which are singletons. This clonotype was counted at least ten times.

The chain is built from TRBV7-9 and TRBJ2-7, with 13 bases that match TRBD2. The clonotype comes from a human donor who donated a stem cell graft to a child with acute lymphoblastic leukemia. This sample comprised PBMCs from the stem cell graft donor, obtained from the stem cell graft. Here the CDR3 DNA reads TGTGCCAGCACCCCTACTAGCGGGAGGGCCTACGAGCAGTACTTC. Translated: CASTPTSGRAYEQYF. The full variable domain, in which reference TRBV7-9 and TRBJ2-7 provide the parts outside the CDR3, is DTGVSQNPRHKITKRGQNVTFRCDPISEHNRLYWYRQTLGQGPEFLTYFQNEAQLEKSRLLSDRFSAERPKGSFSTLEIQRTEQGDSAMYLCASTPTSGRAYEQYFGPGTRLTVT.